These 6 T cell receptor beta chains originate from one sample sequenced in a study of blood T cell repertoires in COVID-19. Here immunoSEQ multiplex PCR was the method, and the copy in TCRdb shows in-frame clones only, minus some. Of 200,000 to 250,000 clones in the sample, roughly 90% were seen once. Source material: peripheral blood. The receptor source for this set is a man between 65 and 85 years old with acute or convalescent COVID-19.

This clone has just one count. The chain links TRBV5-4 to TRBJ2-7; 13 bases are a match to TRBD2. J was trimmed by 7 bases and V by 4 bases; bases with no gene match: 14. The CDR3 covers 17 residues. Germline V lookup: CDR1 SGHNT, CDR2 YYREEE (reference sequence). This CDR3 reads CASSKKLLAGGLLEQYF. The CDR3 DNA follows: TGTGCCAGCAGCAAAAAATTACTAGCGGGGGGGCTCCTGGAGCAGTACTTC.

The chain recombines TRBV18 with TRBJ2-6; perhaps TRBD2 as D (5 bases). Germline assignment: CDR1 KGHSH and CDR2 LQKENI. This CDR3 has 15 amino acids. The ends were cut back, 7 bases at V and 0 bases at J, with 10 bases in the middle. The CDR3: CASFRRDSGANVLTF. DNA of the CDR3: TGTGCCAGCTTCAGACGGGACTCTGGGGCCAACGTCCTGACTTTC.

The chain recombines TRBV7-9 with TRBJ1-2, with D hard to call. Germline assignment: CDR1 SEHNR and CDR2 FQNEAQ (reference sequence). V was cut by 2 bases and J by 5 bases, with 12 bases left in between. The length of the CDR3 is 14 residues. Here the CDR3 reads CASSLTRPPYGYTF. The CDR3 nucleotides read TGTGCCAGCAGCTTAACCAGGCCGCCTTATGGCTACACCTTC.

V gene TRBV3-1 (or the pseudogene TRBV3-2) combines with J gene TRBJ2-5, with 8 bases identical to TRBD2. Germline CDR1 is LGHDT and CDR2 is YNNKEL (reference sequence). There are 16 residues in the CDR3. J was trimmed by 3 bases and V by 2 bases; bases with no gene match: 8. The CDR3 loop is CASSQHAGGVEETQYF. The CDR3 DNA sequence: TGTGCCAGCAGCCAACATGCGGGAGGAGTAGAAGAGACCCAGTACTTC.

This clone was counted only a few times. The chain employs TRBV28 and TRBJ2-1, with TRBD2 identical over 11 bases. Losses at the gene ends were 1 base for V and 6 bases for J; bases not matched to a gene: 5. Germline V gene data show CDR1 as MDHEN and CDR2 as SYDVKM. The CDR3 spans 16 residues. The CDR3 loop reads CASSLFTSGRSNEQFF. The CDR3 bases are TGTGCCAGCAGTTTATTCACTAGCGGGAGATCCAATGAGCAGTTCTTC.

The chain joins TRBV9 to TRBJ2-1; 7 bases align to TRBD1. The CDR3 covers 15 residues. Germline V gives CDR1 SGDLS, CDR2 YYNGEE. Trimming took 0 bases from V and 4 from J; bases not matched to a gene: 4. The CDR3 reads CASSVAGTAYNEQFF. CDR3 nucleotide sequence: TGTGCCAGCAGCGTAGCCGGGACAGCTTACAATGAGCAGTTCTTC.